Listed here are 32 T cell receptor beta chains from one sample, sequenced in a study of T cells in localized non-small cell lung cancer. The table came from immunoSEQ multiplex PCR; TCRdb's copy has only in-frame clones and leaves some out. The table shows about 5,600 clones, with 28% occurring only once. The specimen was lung tumor tissue, collected before any cancer treatment. The receptor source for this set is a female donor at least 60 years old with stage I lung adenocarcinoma.

The chain links TRBV28 to TRBJ2-6, with TRBD1 identical over 10 bases. V shed 5 bases and J 2 bases; nucleotides not matched to a gene: 6. CDR3 size: 17 residues. Per the germline V gene, CDR1 is MDHEN and CDR2 is SYDVKM. The CDR3: CASSGGTGEAGANVLTF. In nucleotides, the CDR3 is TGTGCCAGCAGTGGGGGGACAGGGGAGGCTGGGGCCAACGTCCTGACTTTC.

There are a few counts of this clone. The gene calls are TRBV29-1 and TRBJ2-1; 12 nucleotides line up with TRBD2. After removal of 3 bases from V and 6 bases from J, the junction contained 6 bases not matched to a gene. Germline V gives CDR1 SQVTM, CDR2 ANQGSEA. The CDR3 extends over 15 amino acids. The CDR3 reads CSVEKLAGGINEQFF. In nucleotides, the CDR3 is TGCAGCGTTGAGAAACTAGCGGGGGGAATCAATGAGCAGTTCTTC.

Relative to its sample, this clone is medium-sized. The rearrangement uses TRBV11-3 and TRBJ2-3, with a possible D match to TRBD2 (5 bases). V gave up 6 bases and J gave up 0 bases, with 10 bases separating them. Germline V CDR1 and CDR2: SGHNT, YENEEA. The CDR3 is made up of 14 amino acids. In DNA form, the CDR3 reads TGTGCCAGCAGACTAGGAGTCAGCACAGATACGCAGTATTTT. As protein: CASRLGVSTDTQYF.

This rearrangement joins TRBV5-1 to TRBJ2-7, with D possibly matching TRBD2 (6 bases). Germline V lookup: CDR1 SGHRS, CDR2 YFSETQ. The CDR3 is 15 residues long. Trimming removed 0 bases from V and 3 bases from J, with 13 bases in between. CDR3 amino acids: CASSLDAGSHYEQYF. In nucleotides, the CDR3 is TGCGCCAGCAGCTTGGATGCGGGGTCCCACTACGAGCAGTACTTC.

The chain combines TRBV5-1 with TRBJ1-1, with 7 bases lining up with TRBD1. The CDR3 totals 14 residues. V lost 4 bases to trimming and J lost 1 base; unmatched junction nucleotides: 4. The germline V gene encodes CDR1 SGHRS and CDR2 YFSETQ. For the CDR3, the DNA is TGCGCCAGCAGCCCGCGACAGGGGAACACTGAAGCTTTCTTT. Amino acids: CASSPRQGNTEAFF.

This clone has only a few counts. This chain joins TRBV11-3 and TRBJ2-3; 7 nucleotides agree with TRBD2. The length of the CDR3 is 16 residues. Germline CDR1 is SGHNT and CDR2 is YENEEA. Trimming took 1 base from V and 6 from J; bases not matched to a gene: 10. In nucleotides, the CDR3 is TGTGCCAGCAGCTTAGGGGCGGCGGGAGATTCCGATACGCAGTATTTT. This codes for CASSLGAAGDSDTQYF. The complete variable domain, with remaining parts taken from reference TRBV11-3 and TRBJ2-3, reads EAGVVQSPRYKIIEKKQPVAFWCNPISGHNTLYWYLQNLGQGPELLIRYENEEAVDDSQLPKDRFSAERLKGVDSTLKIQPAELGDSAVYLCASSLGAAGDSDTQYFGPGTRLTVL.

This clone was picked up a small number of times. The CDR3 region is CAIQKEGSYNEQFF. The CDR3 DNA follows: TGTGCCATCCAGAAAGAGGGGTCGTACAATGAGCAGTTCTTC. This sequence joins TRBV6-8 and TRBJ2-1, with D tentatively TRBD1 or TRBD2 (5 bases each). This CDR3 comprises 14 residues. Germline V gene sequence: CDR1 MNHGY, CDR2 SAAAGT. V was cut by 10 bases and J by 4 bases, with 17 bases left in between.

This clone has at least ten counts. The chain links TRBV7-5 to TRBJ2-7; no DNA check was done on the table's D call, TRBD1. TRBV7-5 is deemed a pseudogene. The CDR3 is 15 residues long. CDR3 amino acids: CASSLVARVRYEQYF. The CDR3 nucleotides read TGTGCCAGCAGCCTGGTGGCCAGGGTACGCTACGAGCAGTACTTC.

The CDR3 here is CASSPERGRRAYEQYF. CDR3 nucleotide sequence: TGTGCCAGCAGCCCCGAGCGGGGGCGCCGGGCCTACGAGCAGTACTTC. J is TRBJ2-7 and V is TRBV11-3; 8 bases agree with TRBD2. V was pared by 5 bases and J by 2 bases, with 11 bases of the junction left unmatched. Germline V CDR1 and CDR2: SGHNT, YENEEA. The CDR3 covers 16 residues.

The chain employs TRBV14 and TRBJ2-3; D may be TRBD1 (6 bases). The germline V gene encodes CDR1 SGHDN and CDR2 FVKESK. CDR3 length: 15 residues. Trimming shortened V by 3 bases and J by 4 bases, and 14 bases separated the two germline ends. The CDR3 region is CASSQMTGSADTQYF. DNA for the CDR3: TGTGCCAGCAGCCAGATGACAGGTAGCGCAGATACGCAGTATTTT.

The V gene is TRBV19, the J gene TRBJ2-3, with TRBD2 identical over 8 bases. V trimming: 7 bases; J trimming: 2 bases; junction bases outside the gene matches: 5. The CDR3 is made up of 14 amino acids. CDR1 and CDR2 from the germline V gene are LNHDA and SQIVND (reference sequence). Written as DNA, the CDR3 is TGTGCCAGTAAGCCGGGAGGGACCACAGATACGCAGTATTTT. As protein: CASKPGGTTDTQYF.

The chain links TRBV9 to TRBJ2-7, with TRBD2 matching 9 bases. The CDR3 loop spans 17 amino acids. CDR1 SGDLS and CDR2 YYNGEE come from the germline V gene. With V trimmed by 4 bases and J by 2 bases, 13 bases remained unmatched. The CDR3 sequence is CASSLDLGSGRTYEQYF. In DNA, the CDR3 is TGTGCCAGCAGCTTGGACTTGGGCAGCGGGAGGACCTACGAGCAGTACTTC.

V gene TRBV18 combines with J gene TRBJ2-7; D unclear. Trimming stripped 3 bases from V and 2 bases from J, with 8 bases between. The CDR3 sequence is 13 residues long. Germline CDR1 and CDR2: KGHSH and LQKENI. The CDR3 region is CASSPGGTYEQYF. CDR3 in DNA: TGTGCCAGCTCACCGGGCGGAACCTACGAGCAGTACTTC.

The chain carries TRBV29-1 and TRBJ2-5; TRBD1 matches 7 bases. Germline values: CDR1 SQVTM, CDR2 ANQGSEA. V shed 7 bases, J shed 4 bases, and the junction held 6 bases outside the gene matches. This CDR3 contains 12 residues. For the CDR3, the DNA is TGCAGCGGTCAAGGGGGCGGAGAGACCCAGTACTTC. Amino acid sequence: CSGQGGGETQYF.

This clone was counted a few times. The rearrangement uses TRBV12-5 and TRBJ2-2; D is possibly TRBD2 (5 bases). The CDR3 consists of 14 residues. The germline CDR1 and CDR2 sequences are LGHNT and FRNRAP. The CDR3 bases are TGTGCCAGCATATCCTGGGAGTTCACCGGGGAGCTGTTTTTT. It yields the protein CASISWEFTGELFF. Looking up the rest from reference TRBV12-5 and TRBJ2-2 gives the full variable domain: DARVTQTPRHKVTEMGQEVTMRCQPILGHNTVFWYRQTMMQGLELLAYFRNRAPLDDSGMPKDRFSAEMPDATLATLKIQPSEPRDSAVYFCASISWEFTGELFFGEGSRLTVL.

The chain is built from TRBV6-8 and TRBJ2-5; possibly TRBD1 for D (6 bases). The CDR3 loop spans 16 amino acids. Germline lookup yields CDR1 MNHGY and CDR2 SAAAGT. V gave up 0 bases and J gave up 5 bases, with 16 bases separating them. CDR3 in DNA: TGTGCCAGCAGTTACTCGAATGTTGGGGGCGCGGAGACCCAGTACTTC. It specifies CASSYSNVGGAETQYF.

This clone is medium-sized in the sample. V is TRBV1 and J is TRBJ1-1. TRBV1 is noted as a pseudogene. The CDR3 is 15 residues long. The DNA of the CDR3 is TGCGCCAGCAGCCAAGATTACTCACTGGTCACTGAAGCTTTCTTT. This sequence encodes CASSQDYSLVTEAFF.

V gene TRBV18 combines with J gene TRBJ2-5, with D perhaps TRBD1 (6 bases). There are 12 residues in the CDR3. V was trimmed by 6 bases and J by 1 base, leaving 6 bases between them. Per the germline V gene, CDR1 is KGHSH and CDR2 is LQKENI. CDR3 nucleotides: TGTGCCAGCTCGGGGGCCCAAGAGACCCAGTACTTC. Its protein product is CASSGAQETQYF. The full variable domain, rest sourced from reference TRBV18 and TRBJ2-5, is NAGVMQNPRHLVRRRGQEARLRCSPMKGHSHVYWYRQLPEEGLKFMVYLQKENIIDESGMPKERFSAEFPKEGPSILRIQQVVRGDSAAYFCASSGAQETQYFGPGTRLLVL.

Only one count was recorded for this clone. The V and J genes are TRBV19 and TRBJ1-5; 7 bases match TRBD1. V lost 1 base and J lost 4; bases outside the gene matches: 4. The germline gives CDR1 LNHDA, CDR2 SQIVND (reference sequence). This CDR3 is 15 amino acids long. The CDR3: CASSIGYRGNQPQHF. DNA for the CDR3: TGTGCCAGTAGTATAGGTTACAGGGGTAATCAGCCCCAGCATTTT.

The V call is TRBV11-3, the J call TRBJ2-2, with D unresolved. Deletions cut 0 bases from V and 0 bases from J, with 8 bases between. The CDR3 sequence is 16 residues long. Germline CDR1 reads SGHNT; CDR2 reads YENEEA. CDR3 loop: CASSLDRVPNTGELFF. For the CDR3, the DNA is TGTGCCAGCAGCTTAGATCGAGTACCGAACACCGGGGAGCTGTTTTTT.

The chain couples TRBV14 to TRBJ1-6; TRBD1 matches at 8 bases. J lost 7 bases, V lost 7 bases, and 9 bases had no gene match. Germline loops: CDR1 SGHDN, CDR2 FVKESK. The CDR3 totals 15 residues. This CDR3 reads CASTTGQGINSPLHF. The CDR3 DNA sequence: TGTGCCAGCACCACCGGACAGGGAATAAATTCACCCCTCCACTTT.

This clone was detected once. This chain joins TRBV12-5 and TRBJ2-1; the D is unclear. The germline gives CDR1 LGHNT, CDR2 FRNRAP. This CDR3 contains 15 residues. V dropped 1 base and J dropped 6 bases, with 13 bases sitting between them. CDR3 coding DNA: TGTGCTAGTGGTTTGGGGAACGCAGCCCCCAATGAGCAGTTCTTC. It codes for CASGLGNAAPNEQFF.

V usage is TRBV5-1 and J usage is TRBJ2-1; weak D call: TRBD2 (6 bases). The germline V gene has CDR1 SGHRS and CDR2 YFSETQ. Trimming removed 4 bases from V and 4 bases from J, with 15 bases in between. The CDR3 has 15 amino acids. CDR3: CASSPRLVSYNEQFF. In DNA form, the CDR3 reads TGCGCCAGCAGCCCCCGACTAGTTTCTTACAATGAGCAGTTCTTC.

This clone was counted only a few times. The rearrangement uses TRBV6-8 and TRBJ2-7; D is perhaps TRBD1 (6 bases). The CDR3 is made up of 14 amino acids. V lost 5 bases and J 2 bases, leaving 13 bases between the germline ends. Germline V gene lookup returns CDR1 MNHGY and CDR2 SAAAGT. CDR3 sequence reads: CASSQEQGPYEQYF. The DNA of the CDR3 is TGTGCCAGCAGTCAAGAACAGGGCCCCTACGAGCAGTACTTC.

In this sample, this clone turned up a few times. This chain uses TRBV11-3 with TRBJ1-5, with TRBD1 as a possible D gene (5 bases). In germline, CDR1 is SGHNT, CDR2 YENEEA. V lost 3 bases and J 5 bases, leaving 14 bases between the germline ends. This CDR3 contains 15 residues. CDR3 nucleotide sequence: TGTGCCAGCAGCTTCGGGGGAAGGGGACATCAGCCCCAGCATTTT. Translated, it gives CASSFGGRGHQPQHF.

This sequence joins TRBV5-1 and TRBJ1-1; TRBD1 might be the D (6 bases). This CDR3 has 14 amino acids. V was clipped by 4 bases and J by 11 bases, with 21 bases between them. Germline values: CDR1 SGHRS, CDR2 YFSETQ. CDR3 loop: CASSLSEGTKGAFF. CDR3 DNA sequence: TGCGCCAGCAGCCTTTCCGAGGGGACAAAGGGGGCTTTCTTT.

This clone ranks as medium-sized. V gene TRBV11-3 combines with J gene TRBJ1-1, with D perhaps matching TRBD1 (5 bases). Germline CDR1 reads SGHNT; CDR2 reads YENEEA. The V end lost 3 bases, the J end lost 1 base, and 9 bases lay between the germline ends. This CDR3 comprises 14 residues. This chain's CDR3 is CASSFPGGNTEAFF. The CDR3 bases are TGTGCCAGCAGCTTTCCGGGGGGGAACACTGAAGCTTTCTTT.

This clone showed up just a few times. This chain joins TRBV11-3 and TRBJ2-5; 8 bases are shared with TRBD2. CDR1 is SGHNT, CDR2 YENEEA, per germline. CDR3 length equals 17 residues. V gave up 5 bases and J gave up 0 bases; unmatched junction bases: 11. DNA of the CDR3: TGTGCCAGCAGCCGCAGGGACGGGGGGGCGTACCAAGAGACCCAGTACTTC. Its protein product is CASSRRDGGAYQETQYF.

This clone counts as medium-sized. The V and J genes are TRBV6-8 and TRBJ1-5; D perhaps matches TRBD1 (5 bases). Germline V gene data show CDR1 as MNHGY and CDR2 as SAAAGT. The CDR3 is made up of 15 amino acids. Trimming removed 6 bases at V and 4 bases at J, with 16 bases between. CDR3 amino acids: CASSLRDRPNQPQHF. The CDR3 DNA reads as TGTGCCAGCAGCCTCCGGGACCGACCGAATCAGCCCCAGCATTTT.

This clone was observed a single time. The chain couples TRBV5-1 to TRBJ1-1; 7 bases match TRBD1. The germline V gene encodes CDR1 SGHRS and CDR2 YFSETQ. The CDR3 loop spans 16 amino acids. Trimming took 4 bases from V and 0 from J; bases not matched to a gene: 9. The CDR3 here is CASSPTGLNMNTEAFF. The CDR3 nucleotides read TGCGCCAGCAGCCCGACAGGGCTTAACATGAACACTGAAGCTTTCTTT.

This chain links TRBV25-1 with TRBJ2-1; D is perhaps TRBD2 (7 bases). Trimming removed 8 bases at V and 3 bases at J, with 23 bases between. The CDR3 consists of 17 residues. Germline V CDR1 and CDR2: MGHDK, SYGVNS. The CDR3 reads CASGGATGPFLYNEQFF. The CDR3, as DNA: TGTGCCAGCGGGGGGGCCACAGGGCCCTTCCTCTACAATGAGCAGTTCTTC. The variable domain in full, completed from reference TRBV25-1 and TRBJ2-1, reads EADIYQTPRYLVIGTGKKITLECSQTMGHDKMYWYQQDPGMELHLIHYSYGVNSTEKGDLSSESTVSRIRTEHFPLTLESARPSHTSQYLCASGGATGPFLYNEQFFGPGTRLTVL.

This clone showed up just a few times. The rearrangement joins TRBV18 to TRBJ2-7; 8 bases are shared with TRBD1. The CDR3 consists of 18 residues. Trimming took 3 bases from V and 3 from J; bases not matched to a gene: 16. The germline V gene encodes CDR1 KGHSH and CDR2 LQKENI. The CDR3 loop reads CASSPQGPGGSLYYEQYF. DNA of the CDR3: TGTGCCAGCTCACCGCAGGGTCCAGGGGGCTCCCTATACTACGAGCAGTACTTC.